The 30 T cell receptor beta chains presented below share a single source sample, sequenced in a study of T-cell memory formation after mild COVID-19. TCRdb reprocessed the 5' RACE reads with MiXCR, giving one entry per CDR3 protein. The table includes 250,000 to 300,000 distinct CDR3 sequences, 15% to 20% detected once. The specimen was PBMCs or a T cell subset sorted from them (not recorded which). All receptors derive from a man between 18 and 29 years old who had mild COVID-19 (a few samples of this study predate the infection). Cell type and time point are not known.

The rearrangement uses TRBV4-3 and TRBJ1-1; no clear D gene. Deletions cut 6 bases from V and 0 bases from J, with 17 bases between. The germline gives CDR1 LGHNA, CDR2 YSLEER. There are 16 residues in the CDR3. CDR3 protein: CASSPIPGAVNTEAFF. CDR3 DNA: TGCGCCAGCAGTCCTATTCCGGGCGCGGTGAACACTGAAGCTTTCTTT.

The CDR3 nucleotides are TGTGCCAGCGGCAATACTAGAGGCGAGCAGTTCTTC. Translating gives CASGNTRGEQFF. This chain joins TRBV6-2 or TRBV6-3 and TRBJ2-1, with TRBD2 as a possible D gene (5 bases). Trimming stripped 8 bases from V and 10 bases from J, with 15 bases between. This CDR3 comprises 12 residues. Germline V gives CDR1 MNHEY, CDR2 SVGEGT.

The chain is built from TRBV20-1 and TRBJ2-7; no clear D gene. V lost 0 bases and J 3 bases, leaving 3 bases between the germline ends. CDR1 DFQATT and CDR2 SNEGSKA come from the germline V gene (reference sequence). The CDR3 is made up of 11 amino acids. This CDR3 is CSAREGYEQYF. In DNA, the CDR3 is TGCAGTGCTAGAGAGGGCTACGAGCAGTACTTC.

In this sample, this clonotype turned up a few times. This chain links TRBV6-1 with TRBJ1-1; no definite D call. The CDR3 contains 14 residues. V was clipped by 3 bases and J by 2 bases, with 10 bases between them. Germline V lookup: CDR1 MNHNS, CDR2 SASEGT. The CDR3 DNA is TGTGCCAGCAGTGAGAGATTGTCTAACACTGAAGCTTTCTTT. Translating it yields CASSERLSNTEAFF.

CDR3 DNA: TGTGCCAGCAGCTCAGCGACAGGGGGCTATGGCTACACCTTC. Translating gives CASSSATGGYGYTF. The V gene is TRBV7-9, the J gene TRBJ1-2, with 9 bases lining up with TRBD1. CDR1 is SEHNR, CDR2 FQNEAQ, per germline (reference sequence). The CDR3 loop spans 14 amino acids. Trimming took 4 bases from V and 4 from J; bases not matched to a gene: 4.

In this sample, this clonotype turned up once. The J gene is TRBJ2-3, the V gene TRBV2; D might be TRBD1 (6 bases). With 7 bases removed from V and 0 bases from J, the gap between germline ends came to 17 bases. The CDR3 is made up of 16 amino acids. CDR1 SNHLY and CDR2 FYNNEI come from the germline V gene. The CDR3 nucleotides read TGTGCCAGCACCCGGACAGCCTCCCATAGCACAGATACGCAGTATTTT. Translating it yields CASTRTASHSTDTQYF.

This clonotype was counted many times. The chain combines TRBV5-5 with TRBJ2-3; the D is unclear. The germline CDR1 and CDR2 sequences are SGHKS and YYEKEE (reference sequence). This CDR3 region has 12 residues. V lost 3 bases and J lost 2, with 4 bases in between. CDR3 residues: CASSSITDTQYF. CDR3 DNA: TGTGCCAGCAGCTCTATCACAGATACGCAGTATTTT.

The sample holds many counts of this clonotype. V and J are TRBV4-1 and TRBJ2-7; TRBD1 matches 7 bases. V lost 1 base, J lost 3 bases, and 9 bases stayed unmatched. This CDR3 is 16 amino acids long. Per germline, CDR1 MGHRA and CDR2 YSYEKL. The CDR3 loop reads CASSQAPGQSFYEQYF. DNA of the CDR3: TGCGCCAGCAGCCAAGCCCCGGGACAGTCTTTCTACGAGCAGTACTTC.

The V call is TRBV2, the J call TRBJ2-7; D remains ambiguous. CDR3 length: 11 residues. Trimming left V 4 bases short and J 7 bases short, with 8 bases between. From germline, CDR1 is SNHLY and CDR2 FYNNEI. CDR3 amino acids: CASSGLIEQYV. Written as DNA, the CDR3 is TGTGCCAGCAGTGGCTTGATTGAGCAGTACGTC.

There are a few counts of this clonotype. This chain uses TRBV7-2 with TRBJ2-5; a possible D gene is TRBD2 (5 bases). There are 14 residues in the CDR3. V was shortened by 0 bases and J by 4 bases, with 9 bases between the two germline ends. The germline V gene encodes CDR1 SGHTA and CDR2 FQGNSA. CDR3 coding DNA: TGTGCCAGCAGCTTAGCTCTGGGGAGAGAGACCCAGTACTTC. As protein: CASSLALGRETQYF. Filled out from reference TRBV7-2 and TRBJ2-5, the complete variable domain reads GAGVSQSPSNKVTEKGKDVELRCDPISGHTALYWYRQSLGQGLEFLIYFQGNSAPDKSGLPSDRFSAERTGGSVSTLTIQRTQQEDSAVYLCASSLALGRETQYFGPGTRLLVL.

This clonotype has just a few counts. J is TRBJ2-3 and V is TRBV5-1; no clear D. CDR3 size: 14 residues. Germline assignment: CDR1 SGHRS and CDR2 YFSETQ. Trimming cost V 4 bases and J 6 bases, with 15 bases left between them. The CDR3 DNA reads as TGCGCCAGCAGCCCAAAGGGCCAATTGGATACGCAGTATTTT. This translates into CASSPKGQLDTQYF.

This chain uses TRBV12-3 or TRBV12-4 with TRBJ2-3; weak D call: TRBD1 (6 bases). Deletions cut 8 bases from V and 5 bases from J, with 14 bases between. This CDR3 contains 13 residues. The chain's CDR3 is CASATGCLDTQYF. In DNA, the CDR3 is TGTGCCAGCGCCACAGGGTGCCTAGATACGCAGTATTTT.

This clonotype was seen a few times. The V call is TRBV6-6, the J call TRBJ1-5; 7 bases line up with TRBD1. J gave up 4 bases and V 5 bases, and 5 bases lay outside the gene matches. CDR1 MNHNY and CDR2 SVGAGI come from the germline V gene (reference sequence). The CDR3 is made up of 14 amino acids. DNA for the CDR3: TGTGCCAGCAGTGAGACAGGGACTAATCAGCCCCAGCATTTT. It codes for CASSETGTNQPQHF.

This clonotype was detected a few times. The rearrangement joins TRBV20-1 to TRBJ1-1; D is perhaps TRBD1 (5 bases). Trimming left V 5 bases short and J 1 base short, with 8 bases between. Germline CDR1 is DFQATT and CDR2 is SNEGSKA (reference sequence). There are 12 residues in the CDR3. This CDR3 reads CSARQQNTEAFF. DNA for the CDR3: TGCAGTGCTCGACAGCAGAACACTGAAGCTTTCTTT.

This chain connects TRBV5-1 to TRBJ2-3; D is tentatively TRBD1 or TRBD2 (6 bases each). The CDR3 extends over 15 amino acids. V was pared by 2 bases and J by 3 bases, with 13 bases between. The germline CDR1 and CDR2 sequences are SGHRS and YFSETQ. This chain's CDR3 is CASSFKTGGTDTQYF. CDR3 bases: TGCGCCAGCAGCTTCAAGACAGGAGGGACAGATACGCAGTATTTT.

The rearrangement uses TRBV5-1 and TRBJ1-4; possibly TRBD1 for D (5 bases). The V and J ends lost 2 bases and 7 bases respectively, with 12 bases between them. This CDR3 has 14 amino acids. In germline, CDR1 is SGHRS, CDR2 YFSETQ. The CDR3: CASSLSGSGEKLFF. The CDR3, as DNA: TGCGCCAGCAGCTTATCAGGGTCGGGTGAAAAACTGTTTTTT.

V and J are TRBV28 and TRBJ2-5; tentatively, D is TRBD1 (6 bases). V was trimmed by 7 bases and J by 2 bases, leaving 17 bases between them. Germline V gene data show CDR1 as MDHEN and CDR2 as SYDVKM. The CDR3 covers 15 residues. The CDR3 region has the DNA TGTGCCAGCAAATCGCAGGGGCGTAGGCAAGAGACCCAGTACTTC. Translating gives CASKSQGRRQETQYF. Supplemented by reference TRBV28 and TRBJ2-5, the full variable domain reads DVKVTQSSRYLVKRTGEKVFLECVQDMDHENMFWYRQDPGLGLRLIYFSYDVKMKEKGDIPEGYSVSREKKERFSLILESASTNQTSMYLCASKSQGRRQETQYFGPGTRLLVL.

This clonotype was detected a few times. V is TRBV7-8 and J is TRBJ2-3; 9 positions match TRBD1. Per the germline V gene, CDR1 is SGHVS and CDR2 is FQNEAQ. Germline trimming cut 5 bases from V and 3 bases from J; bases unmatched to any gene: 6. This CDR3 spans 15 amino acids. Here the CDR3 reads CASSRWDRETDTQYF. CDR3 nucleotides: TGTGCCAGCAGCCGGTGGGACAGGGAAACAGATACGCAGTATTTT.

This chain links TRBV12-5 with TRBJ2-3; the D is unclear. V lost 5 bases and J lost 3, with 15 bases in between. Looked up from germline, CDR1 is LGHNT and CDR2 is FRNRAP. This CDR3 has 15 residues. The CDR3 nucleotides are TGTGCTAGTGGTAGCCGTCGCGGTGGAACAGATACGCAGTATTTT. It encodes CASGSRRGGTDTQYF.

This clonotype was seen ten or more times. V is TRBV12-3 or TRBV12-4 and J is TRBJ2-7, with 7 bases matching TRBD1. This CDR3 region has 13 residues. Trimming cost V 5 bases and J 3 bases; bases outside gene matches: 4. The CDR3 DNA reads as TGTGCCAGCAGTGACAGGGTTCTCTACGAGCAGTACTTC. Its protein is CASSDRVLYEQYF.

This rearrangement joins TRBV6-5 to TRBJ1-2; possibly TRBD1 for D (5 bases). The CDR3 is 15 residues long. The germline V gene encodes CDR1 MNHEY and CDR2 SVGAGI. With 6 bases removed from V and 5 bases from J, the gap between germline ends came to 19 bases. In DNA form, the CDR3 reads TGTGCCAGCAGCGTCAGGGCCACCCCGTCGTATGGCTACACCTTC. Its protein is CASSVRATPSYGYTF.

The chain joins TRBV28 to TRBJ1-5, with D possibly matching TRBD1 (5 bases). CDR1 is MDHEN and CDR2 is SYDVKM in the germline V gene. V shed 8 bases and J shed 5 bases, with 10 bases lying between them. The CDR3 contains 12 residues. This CDR3 reads CASGTTHQPQHF. Written as DNA, the CDR3 is TGTGCCAGCGGGACCACCCATCAGCCCCAGCATTTT.

This rearrangement joins TRBV24-1 to TRBJ1-5; possible D gene TRBD1, 5 bases. The CDR3 has 13 amino acids. V was shortened by 2 bases and J by 5 bases, with 6 bases between the two germline ends. Germline V CDR1 and CDR2: KGHDR, SFDVKD. The chain's CDR3 is CATSDWGDQPQHF. The CDR3 nucleotides read TGTGCCACCAGTGATTGGGGGGATCAGCCCCAGCATTTT.

The chain is built from TRBV7-9 and TRBJ2-1; D is unclear. Trimming shortened V by 5 bases and J by 10 bases, and 9 bases separated the two germline ends. The germline V gene encodes CDR1 SEHNR and CDR2 FQNEAQ (reference sequence). This CDR3 is built from 11 residues. The CDR3 loop is CASSPPPEQFF. The CDR3 bases are TGTGCCAGCAGCCCGCCCCCGGAGCAGTTCTTC.

This clonotype turned up a few times. CDR3 nucleotides: TGTGCCAGCAGTTATGGCGGGGGGGCCCCAGATACGCAGTATTTT. It encodes CASSYGGGAPDTQYF. The chain employs TRBV6-2 or TRBV6-3 and TRBJ2-3; TRBD2 aligns across 9 bases. Per germline, CDR1 MNHEY and CDR2 SVGEGT. Losses at the gene ends were 3 bases for V and 4 bases for J; bases not matched to a gene: 5. The CDR3 covers 15 residues.

The sample holds a few counts of this clonotype. The V call is TRBV14, the J call TRBJ1-1, with no clear D. V shed 0 bases and J shed 4 bases, with 9 bases lying between them. Germline V lookup: CDR1 SGHDN, CDR2 FVKESK. This CDR3 spans 14 amino acids. The CDR3 DNA follows: TGTGCCAGCAGCCAAGATCCGGCGTCCACTGAAGCTTTCTTT. Encoded protein: CASSQDPASTEAFF.

This clonotype was seen only a few times. The chain carries TRBV4-3 and TRBJ1-2; D gene ambiguous. V lost 0 bases, J lost 8 bases, and 10 bases lay in between. Germline CDR1 reads LGHNA; CDR2 reads YSLEER. This CDR3 contains 13 residues. The CDR3 sequence is CASSQDRQRGYTF. DNA of the CDR3: TGCGCCAGCAGCCAAGATCGTCAGCGAGGCTACACCTTC.

The chain joins TRBV6-5 to TRBJ2-7; TRBD1 aligns across 7 bases. Germline V gives CDR1 MNHEY, CDR2 SVGAGI. The CDR3 is made up of 15 amino acids. V shed 0 bases, J shed 2 bases, and the junction held 4 bases outside the gene matches. The CDR3 loop reads CASSYSTGRTYEQYF. DNA for the CDR3: TGTGCCAGCAGTTACTCGACAGGGCGAACCTACGAGCAGTACTTC.

The rearrangement uses TRBV6-2 or TRBV6-3 and TRBJ2-1; TRBD1 matches at 10 bases. The CDR3 is 14 amino acids. V lost 5 bases to trimming and J lost 3 bases; unmatched junction nucleotides: 1. Per the germline V gene, CDR1 is MNHEY and CDR2 is SVGEGT. The DNA for the CDR3 is TGTGCCAGCAGTCGGGACAGGGGCTACAATGAGCAGTTCTTC. This gives the protein CASSRDRGYNEQFF.

This chain connects TRBV6-5 to TRBJ2-3; TRBD1 matches at 8 bases. Germline trimming cut 4 bases from V and 2 bases from J; bases unmatched to any gene: 11. The CDR3 is 17 residues long. Germline CDR1 reads MNHEY; CDR2 reads SVGAGI. The CDR3, as DNA: TGTGCCAGCAGTTCCATCGGGACAGGAGAACTCACAGATACGCAGTATTTT. Protein sequence: CASSSIGTGELTDTQYF.